This T cell receptor beta chain originates from a study of blood T cell repertoires in COVID-19. The CDR3 contains 13 residues. Trimming pared 4 bases from V and 4 bases from J, leaving 10 bases between. Method: immunoSEQ multiplex PCR; TCRdb's copy keeps in-frame clones and lacks some. This sample carries more than 200,000 clones, 80% to 90% of them seen once, and the ten largest clones take about 2%. This clone was counted only a few times. The genes are TRBV12-3 or TRBV12-4 and TRBJ1-2; D might be TRBD1 (5 bases). Material for sequencing was peripheral blood. The receptor was isolated from a man aged 25 to 45 with active or convalescent COVID-19. This CDR3 is CASSYQGPYGYTF. For the CDR3, the DNA is TGTGCCAGCAGTTATCAGGGCCCCTATGGCTACACCTTC.